These T cell receptor beta chains were read from a single sample in a study of identical twins. From the 5' RACE reads, TCRdb called clonotypes with MiXCR, one entry per CDR3 protein. The sample has about 530,000 distinct CDR3 sequences, about 22% seen once. The same specimen was also included in a second study, on yellow fever vaccine responses in identical twins.

Specimen: CD4+ T cells sorted from blood. The receptors derive from a woman younger than 35 in good health. Each CDR3 is given with its conserved first and last residue. Fields, in order: clone size, D gene, CDR3 length, V gene, J gene, CDR3 protein, CDR3 DNA. The D gene is left open where the match is weak. Not every row has a clone size; where given, it reads once, few, many or a size class.

clone_size: .
d_call: TRBD1
cdr3_length: 13
v_call: TRBV10-3
j_call: TRBJ2-2
cdr3_aa: CAIRRQGTGELFF
cdr3_nt: TGTGCCATCAGACGACAGGGGACCGGGGAGCTGTTTTTT

clone_size: few
d_call: TRBD1
cdr3_length: 17
v_call: TRBV7-9
j_call: TRBJ2-2
cdr3_aa: CASSRKKQGARTGELFF
cdr3_nt: TGTGCCAGCAGCCGAAAGAAGCAGGGGGCTCGGACCGGGGAGCTGTTTTTT

clone_size: many
d_call: .
cdr3_length: 16
v_call: TRBV3-1
j_call: TRBJ2-3
cdr3_aa: CASSQDRSSRGDTQYF
cdr3_nt: TGTGCCAGCAGCCAAGATCGTAGTAGCAGGGGAGATACGCAGTATTTT

clone_size: .
d_call: .
cdr3_length: 15
v_call: TRBV7-2
j_call: TRBJ1-1
cdr3_aa: CASSLALGLGTEAFF
cdr3_nt: TGTGCCAGCAGCTTAGCGTTAGGTCTGGGGACTGAAGCTTTCTTT

clone_size: .
d_call: .
cdr3_length: 12
v_call: TRBV27
j_call: TRBJ2-5
cdr3_aa: CASSRQGQTQYF
cdr3_nt: TGTGCCAGCAGTCGGCAGGGTCAGACCCAGTACTTC

clone_size: few
d_call: .
cdr3_length: 11
v_call: TRBV10-3
j_call: TRBJ2-5
cdr3_aa: CAISDMETQYF
cdr3_nt: TGTGCCATCAGTGACATGGAGACCCAGTACTTC

clone_size: .
d_call: TRBD1
cdr3_length: 15
v_call: TRBV6-1
j_call: TRBJ2-1
cdr3_aa: CASSADRGHNNEQFF
cdr3_nt: TGTGCCAGCAGCGCGGACAGGGGGCATAACAATGAGCAGTTCTTC

clone_size: .
d_call: TRBD2
cdr3_length: 18
v_call: TRBV4-2
j_call: TRBJ2-2
cdr3_aa: CASSQRTSGTSNTGELFF
cdr3_nt: TGTGCCAGCAGCCAGCGCACTAGCGGGACGTCGAACACCGGGGAGCTGTTTTTT

clone_size: .
d_call: TRBD1
cdr3_length: 17
v_call: TRBV4-2
j_call: TRBJ1-2
cdr3_aa: CASSHLTGGQGNYGYTF
cdr3_nt: TGTGCCAGCAGCCACCTCACAGGGGGACAGGGAAACTATGGCTACACCTTC

clone_size: .
d_call: .
cdr3_length: 16
v_call: TRBV6-1
j_call: TRBJ1-3
cdr3_aa: CASSVGLTVSGNTIYF
cdr3_nt: TGTGCCAGCAGTGTGGGCCTTACGGTCTCTGGAAACACCATATATTTT

clone_size: many
d_call: TRBD2
cdr3_length: 22
v_call: TRBV6-2/TRBV6-3
j_call: TRBJ2-7
cdr3_aa: CASSYSKGETTSGRAGRDEQYF
cdr3_nt: TGTGCCAGCAGTTACTCGAAGGGGGAAACTACTAGCGGGAGGGCCGGGAGGGACGAGCAGTACTTC

clone_size: many
d_call: .
cdr3_length: 15
v_call: TRBV7-2
j_call: TRBJ2-1
cdr3_aa: CASSLGASSYNEQFF
cdr3_nt: TGTGCCAGCAGCTTAGGGGCTAGCTCCTACAATGAGCAGTTCTTC

clone_size: .
d_call: TRBD1
cdr3_length: 13
v_call: TRBV20-1
j_call: TRBJ1-4
cdr3_aa: CSARTGSNEKLFF
cdr3_nt: TGCAGTGCAAGGACAGGAAGTAATGAAAAACTGTTTTTT

clone_size: few
d_call: .
cdr3_length: 17
v_call: TRBV18
j_call: TRBJ2-2
cdr3_aa: CASSSRGRVEDTGELFF
cdr3_nt: TGTGCCAGCTCGTCAAGAGGGCGAGTTGAGGACACCGGGGAGCTGTTTTTT

clone_size: few
d_call: TRBD1
cdr3_length: 14
v_call: TRBV5-1
j_call: TRBJ1-2
cdr3_aa: CASSSGQGWSGYTF
cdr3_nt: TGCGCCAGCAGCTCAGGACAGGGCTGGAGTGGCTACACCTTC

clone_size: few
d_call: TRBD2
cdr3_length: 14
v_call: TRBV2
j_call: TRBJ2-1
cdr3_aa: CASNRGLAGGEQFF
cdr3_nt: TGTGCCAGCAATAGAGGACTAGCGGGAGGTGAGCAGTTCTTC

clone_size: .
d_call: TRBD2
cdr3_length: 15
v_call: TRBV28
j_call: TRBJ2-5
cdr3_aa: CASSFVAGALETQYF
cdr3_nt: TGTGCCAGCAGTTTTGTAGCGGGAGCGTTGGAGACCCAGTACTTC

clone_size: .
d_call: TRBD2
cdr3_length: 15
v_call: TRBV11-2
j_call: TRBJ2-2
cdr3_aa: CASSLVRGGFGELFF
cdr3_nt: TGTGCCAGCAGCTTAGTACGGGGGGGGTTCGGGGAGCTGTTTTTT

clone_size: .
d_call: .
cdr3_length: 15
v_call: TRBV7-9
j_call: TRBJ2-1
cdr3_aa: CASSLVPNFNNEQFF
cdr3_nt: TGTGCCAGCAGCTTAGTGCCAAACTTTAACAATGAGCAGTTCTTC

clone_size: .
d_call: TRBD2
cdr3_length: 17
v_call: TRBV18
j_call: TRBJ2-5
cdr3_aa: CASSPGLAGTFQETQYF
cdr3_nt: TGTGCCAGCTCTCCCGGACTAGCGGGGACCTTCCAAGAGACCCAGTACTTC

clone_size: .
d_call: .
cdr3_length: 16
v_call: TRBV11-2
j_call: TRBJ2-3
cdr3_aa: CASSPRGGLSTDTQYF
cdr3_nt: TGTGCCAGCAGCCCACGAGGCGGCTTAAGCACAGATACGCAGTATTTT

clone_size: .
d_call: .
cdr3_length: 14
v_call: TRBV7-9
j_call: TRBJ2-7
cdr3_aa: CASSLAHGGLEQYF
cdr3_nt: TGTGCCAGCAGCTTAGCGCACGGGGGTCTCGAGCAGTACTTC

clone_size: .
d_call: .
cdr3_length: 14
v_call: TRBV20-1
j_call: TRBJ2-7
cdr3_aa: CSARVGRGYYEQYF
cdr3_nt: TGCAGTGCTAGAGTCGGACGAGGCTACTACGAGCAGTACTTC

clone_size: .
d_call: TRBD2
cdr3_length: 15
v_call: TRBV20-1
j_call: TRBJ2-3
cdr3_aa: CSASQVGGLGDTQYF
cdr3_nt: TGCAGTGCTAGTCAGGTGGGAGGGCTTGGGGATACGCAGTATTTT

clone_size: few
d_call: TRBD2
cdr3_length: 13
v_call: TRBV20-1
j_call: TRBJ2-1
cdr3_aa: CSASGGVYNEQFF
cdr3_nt: TGCAGTGCTAGCGGGGGGGTTTACAATGAGCAGTTCTTC

clone_size: .
d_call: .
cdr3_length: 14
v_call: TRBV4-1
j_call: TRBJ1-4
cdr3_aa: CASSQVISNEKLFF
cdr3_nt: TGCGCCAGCAGCCAAGTAATCAGTAATGAAAAACTGTTTTTT

clone_size: few
d_call: .
cdr3_length: 14
v_call: TRBV12-3/TRBV12-4
j_call: TRBJ1-1
cdr3_aa: CASRPGFINTEAFF
cdr3_nt: TGTGCCAGCAGACCAGGGTTTATAAACACTGAAGCTTTCTTT

clone_size: few
d_call: .
cdr3_length: 16
v_call: TRBV9
j_call: TRBJ2-3
cdr3_aa: CASSVSGPPFEDTQYF
cdr3_nt: TGTGCCAGCAGCGTTAGCGGTCCACCCTTTGAGGATACGCAGTATTTT

clone_size: .
d_call: .
cdr3_length: 14
v_call: TRBV6-1
j_call: TRBJ1-5
cdr3_aa: CASSESALVQPQHF
cdr3_nt: TGTGCCAGCAGTGAAAGTGCTCTGGTGCAGCCCCAGCATTTT

clone_size: .
d_call: .
cdr3_length: 11
v_call: TRBV20-1
j_call: TRBJ1-2
cdr3_aa: CSAGYQNGYTF
cdr3_nt: TGCAGTGCCGGATACCAAAATGGCTACACCTTC

clone_size: .
d_call: .
cdr3_length: 14
v_call: TRBV6-1
j_call: TRBJ2-1
cdr3_aa: CASTQDAAYNEQFF
cdr3_nt: TGTGCCAGCACCCAAGACGCTGCCTACAATGAGCAGTTCTTC

clone_size: few
d_call: .
cdr3_length: 13
v_call: TRBV12-3/TRBV12-4
j_call: TRBJ1-1
cdr3_aa: CASSLGSGQEAFF
cdr3_nt: TGTGCCAGCAGTTTAGGTTCCGGACAGGAAGCTTTCTTT

clone_size: few
d_call: TRBD2
cdr3_length: 16
v_call: TRBV5-1
j_call: TRBJ2-3
cdr3_aa: CASSLTQRGNTDTQYF
cdr3_nt: TGCGCCAGCAGCTTGACCCAGCGGGGGAACACAGATACGCAGTATTTT

clone_size: few
d_call: TRBD1
cdr3_length: 13
v_call: TRBV20-1
j_call: TRBJ1-1
cdr3_aa: CSAWYRGMSEAFF
cdr3_nt: TGCAGTGCCTGGTACAGGGGTATGTCTGAAGCTTTCTTT

clone_size: few
d_call: .
cdr3_length: 12
v_call: TRBV9
j_call: TRBJ2-7
cdr3_aa: CASSAVGGEQYF
cdr3_nt: TGTGCCAGCAGCGCCGTAGGCGGCGAGCAGTACTTC

clone_size: .
d_call: TRBD2
cdr3_length: 17
v_call: TRBV12-5
j_call: TRBJ2-2
cdr3_aa: CASGYFPGGLNTGELFF
cdr3_nt: TGTGCTAGTGGTTACTTTCCGGGAGGTTTGAACACCGGGGAGCTGTTTTTT

clone_size: .
d_call: .
cdr3_length: 14
v_call: TRBV7-2
j_call: TRBJ2-7
cdr3_aa: CATTAAPRGLRQYF
cdr3_nt: TGTGCCACCACGGCGGCCCCCCGAGGTTTGCGGCAGTACTTC

clone_size: .
d_call: .
cdr3_length: 13
v_call: TRBV20-1
j_call: TRBJ1-1
cdr3_aa: CSGTTGQNTEAFF
cdr3_nt: TGCAGTGGAACGACCGGCCAAAACACTGAAGCTTTCTTT

clone_size: .
d_call: TRBD2
cdr3_length: 15
v_call: TRBV20-1
j_call: TRBJ2-3
cdr3_aa: CSASKTSGSADTQYF
cdr3_nt: TGCAGTGCTAGCAAGACTAGCGGGAGCGCGGATACGCAGTATTTT

clone_size: few
d_call: TRBD1
cdr3_length: 17
v_call: TRBV28
j_call: TRBJ1-2
cdr3_aa: CASSLNAGGVGYYGYTF
cdr3_nt: TGTGCCAGCAGTTTAAATGCAGGGGGCGTAGGGTACTATGGCTACACCTTC

clone_size: .
d_call: .
cdr3_length: 14
v_call: TRBV12-3/TRBV12-4
j_call: TRBJ2-7
cdr3_aa: CASSLGRHSYEQYF
cdr3_nt: TGTGCCAGCAGTTTGGGCCGCCATTCCTACGAGCAGTACTTC

clone_size: few
d_call: TRBD2
cdr3_length: 16
v_call: TRBV5-1
j_call: TRBJ2-1
cdr3_aa: CASSFTLADSYNEQFF
cdr3_nt: TGCGCCAGCAGCTTCACACTAGCGGACTCCTACAATGAGCAGTTCTTC

clone_size: .
d_call: TRBD2
cdr3_length: 16
v_call: TRBV5-1
j_call: TRBJ2-1
cdr3_aa: CASSLGSGSFYNEQFF
cdr3_nt: TGCGCCAGCAGCTTGGGAAGCGGGAGTTTCTACAATGAGCAGTTCTTC

clone_size: few
d_call: .
cdr3_length: 13
v_call: TRBV24-1
j_call: TRBJ1-2
cdr3_aa: CATSPGSYYGYTF
cdr3_nt: TGTGCCACCAGTCCCGGGAGCTACTATGGCTACACCTTC

clone_size: few
d_call: TRBD1
cdr3_length: 15
v_call: TRBV2
j_call: TRBJ1-2
cdr3_aa: CASSQRGQGVYGYTF
cdr3_nt: TGTGCCAGCTCACAGCGGGGGCAGGGGGTCTATGGCTACACCTTC

clone_size: few
d_call: TRBD2
cdr3_length: 15
v_call: TRBV20-1
j_call: TRBJ2-3
cdr3_aa: CSARDSRGGADTQYF
cdr3_nt: TGCAGTGCTAGAGATAGCCGGGGGGGGGCAGATACGCAGTATTTT

clone_size: .
d_call: .
cdr3_length: 16
v_call: TRBV7-9
j_call: TRBJ2-1
cdr3_aa: CASSRSAGSSYNEQFF
cdr3_nt: TGTGCCAGCAGCAGATCAGCGGGCTCCTCCTACAATGAGCAGTTCTTC

clone_size: .
d_call: TRBD2
cdr3_length: 12
v_call: TRBV20-1
j_call: TRBJ2-3
cdr3_aa: CSGRGGQDTQYF
cdr3_nt: TGCAGTGGGCGGGGGGGCCAAGATACGCAGTATTTT

clone_size: .
d_call: TRBD2
cdr3_length: 15
v_call: TRBV7-3
j_call: TRBJ2-1
cdr3_aa: CASSLRSGGSNEQFF
cdr3_nt: TGTGCCAGCAGCTTAAGGTCGGGCGGGAGTAATGAGCAGTTCTTC

clone_size: few
d_call: .
cdr3_length: 12
v_call: TRBV9
j_call: TRBJ2-3
cdr3_aa: CASSATIDTQYF
cdr3_nt: TGTGCCAGCAGCGCTACGATAGATACGCAGTATTTT

clone_size: few
d_call: .
cdr3_length: 13
v_call: TRBV6-1
j_call: TRBJ1-6
cdr3_aa: CATTRVVDSPLHF
cdr3_nt: TGTGCCACCACCAGGGTTGTGGATTCACCCCTCCACTTT

clone_size: few
d_call: .
cdr3_length: 15
v_call: TRBV12-3/TRBV12-4
j_call: TRBJ1-2
cdr3_aa: CASSMDRTHPYGYTF
cdr3_nt: TGTGCCAGCAGCATGGACCGAACCCACCCCTATGGCTACACCTTC

clone_size: few
d_call: .
cdr3_length: 13
v_call: TRBV6-2/TRBV6-3
j_call: TRBJ2-3
cdr3_aa: CASSYGKVDTQYF
cdr3_nt: TGTGCCAGCAGTTACGGGAAGGTTGATACGCAGTATTTT

clone_size: .
d_call: TRBD1
cdr3_length: 13
v_call: TRBV28
j_call: TRBJ1-2
cdr3_aa: CASSPPDRAGYTF
cdr3_nt: TGTGCCAGCAGTCCCCCGGACAGGGCGGGCTACACCTTC

clone_size: .
d_call: TRBD1
cdr3_length: 15
v_call: TRBV6-1
j_call: TRBJ1-1
cdr3_aa: CASSVQGAGNTEAFF
cdr3_nt: TGTGCCAGCAGTGTCCAGGGGGCTGGGAACACTGAAGCTTTCTTT

clone_size: few
d_call: TRBD2
cdr3_length: 16
v_call: TRBV4-1
j_call: TRBJ2-3
cdr3_aa: CASSPSGLAGGGRQYF
cdr3_nt: TGCGCCAGCAGCCCGTCGGGACTAGCGGGAGGCGGCCGGCAGTATTTT

clone_size: .
d_call: .
cdr3_length: 15
v_call: TRBV5-1
j_call: TRBJ1-1
cdr3_aa: CASSLVGKRDTEAFF
cdr3_nt: TGCGCCAGCAGCTTGGTGGGAAAACGAGACACTGAAGCTTTCTTT

clone_size: .
d_call: .
cdr3_length: 13
v_call: TRBV10-3
j_call: TRBJ1-1
cdr3_aa: CAAKGGLDTEAFF
cdr3_nt: TGTGCCGCCAAGGGGGGTTTGGACACTGAAGCTTTCTTT

clone_size: .
d_call: TRBD2
cdr3_length: 18
v_call: TRBV28
j_call: TRBJ2-1
cdr3_aa: CASSLLRLAETLYNEQFF
cdr3_nt: TGTGCCAGCAGTTTATTGCGACTAGCGGAGACCCTCTACAATGAGCAGTTCTTC